The 28 T cell receptor beta chains below come from one sample, sequenced in a study of Tregs in tolerant kidney transplant recipients. The assay was immunoSEQ multiplex PCR, and TCRdb's table has in-frame clones only and misses some. This table holds about 33,000 clones. Source: CD8+ T cells from blood, taken before the transplant. These receptors were collected from a human donor who received a combined kidney and bone marrow transplant.

As concerns this clone: From the germline J gene comes the end of the CDR3, since the read stops 3 residues before it. This sequence joins TRBV7-9 and TRBJ1-5, with TRBD1 identical over 10 bases. There are 14 residues in the CDR3. The V gene's germline CDR1 is SEHNR and CDR2 FQNEAQ (reference sequence). V trimming: 4 bases; J trimming: 6 bases; junction bases outside the gene matches: 3. The DNA read from the CDR3 is TGTGCCAGCAGCTCTGGGACAGGGGTTCAGCCC. It is translated as CASSSGTGVQP. Given in full, the CDR3 is CASSSGTGVQPQHF.

A remark on this clone: The junction shows a germline mismatch at one end, possibly a read error. Read data end 3 residues before the CDR3 end; the end is taken from the germline J gene. This sequence joins TRBV2 and TRBJ2-1; D uncertain. There are 16 residues in the CDR3. Per germline, CDR1 SNHLY and CDR2 FYNNEI. The CDR3 here is CASSEEVAIAYNEQFF. CDR3 DNA (partial): TGTGCCAGCAGCGAAGAGGTGGCCATTGCCTACAATGAG.

In regard to this clone: The CDR3 goes on 3 residues after the read ends, and that part is filled in from the germline J gene. The V and J genes are TRBV29-1 and TRBJ1-1; D is unresolved. The CDR3 has 13 amino acids. Trimming pared 3 bases from V and 1 base from J, leaving 9 bases between. Germline V gene sequence: CDR1 SQVTM, CDR2 ANQGSEA. The covered CDR3 bases are TGCAGCGTTGATGACACCCCGAACACTGAA. Amino acid sequence: CSVDDTPNTE. The CDR3 in full is CSVDDTPNTEAFF.

To note about this clone: With the read ending 3 residues before the CDR3 end, the germline J gene is used to fill in that end. This chain links TRBV6-1 with TRBJ1-1; 9 nucleotides align to TRBD1. V was clipped by 3 bases and J by 5 bases; unmatched bases: 7. CDR1 and CDR2 (germline): MNHNS, SASEGT. The CDR3 spans 15 residues. CDR3 sequence: CASSDPTGGTTEAFF. The CDR3 DNA, read in part, is TGTGCCAGCAGTGATCCGACAGGGGGGACGACTGAA.

Regarding this clone: Read data end 3 residues before the CDR3 end; the end is taken from the germline J gene. The chain combines TRBV19 with TRBJ1-1, with D possibly being TRBD1 (5 bases). This CDR3 is 17 amino acids long. Between the trimmed V and J ends, which lost 3 bases and 0 bases, there was a span of 17 bases. Germline values: CDR1 LNHDA, CDR2 SQIVND (reference sequence). The covered CDR3 bases are TGTGCCAGTAGTATGGGGGACCCGGGGGAAGTGAACACTGAA. Its translation is CASSMGDPGEVNTE. The entire CDR3 protein is CASSMGDPGEVNTEAFF.

Comments on this clone: The CDR3 goes on 3 residues after the read ends, and that part is filled in from the germline J gene. J is TRBJ2-1 and V is TRBV7-2; the D gene is possibly TRBD2 (7 bases). Trimming left V 6 bases short and J 4 bases short, with 13 bases between. CDR3 length: 14 residues. Germline V gene sequence: CDR1 SGHTA, CDR2 FQGNSA. The chain's CDR3 is CASRGGGAYNEQFF. CDR3 DNA (partial): TGTGCCAGCAGAGGGGGGGGCGCATACAATGAG.

The CDR3 protein is CASSPPVGAGSPLHF. The sequenced CDR3 bases are TGTGCCAGTAGTCCACCTGTAGGGGCTGGGTCACCC. V gene TRBV19 combines with J gene TRBJ1-6; maybe TRBD1 (5 bases). The CDR3 end falls 3 residues outside the read, so it is completed with the germline J gene. V was cut by 5 bases and J by 10 bases, with 18 bases left in between. The CDR3 has 15 amino acids. CDR1 and CDR2 (germline): LNHDA, SQIVND (reference sequence).

Comment on this clone: The read is 3 residues too short to cover the CDR3 end, so that end is filled in from the germline J gene. The V and J genes are TRBV5-1 and TRBJ2-1; 7 bases match TRBD1. The CDR3 covers 15 residues. The J segment lost 2 bases and the V segment lost 2 bases, leaving 4 bases of the junction unmatched. Germline assignment: CDR1 SGHRS and CDR2 YFSETQ. This CDR3 is CASSFGDSPYNEQFF. The sequenced part of the CDR3 DNA is TGCGCCAGCAGCTTTGGGGACAGCCCCTACAATGAG.

A note on this clone: The read comes to an end 3 residues before the CDR3 does, leaving the germline J gene to fill in the end. The chain uses TRBV2 and TRBJ2-2; 11 bases fit TRBD1. Per the germline V gene, CDR1 is SNHLY and CDR2 is FYNNEI. With 10 bases clipped from V and 6 bases from J, the junction kept 10 bases outside the gene matches. The CDR3 extends over 15 amino acids. CDR3 bases read: TGTGCCATCAACACCGGACAGGGGGCGCCCGGGGAG. Translated, it gives CAINTGQGAPGE. In full, the CDR3 is CAINTGQGAPGELFF.

As regards this clone: Coverage ceases 3 residues before the CDR3 finishes, and the germline J gene fills in the end. The chain uses TRBV7-9 and TRBJ2-7; no definite D call. The CDR3 covers 14 residues. Germline-derived CDR1 and CDR2 are SEHNR and FQNEAQ (reference sequence). V gave up 0 bases and J gave up 1 base, with 7 bases separating them. Incomplete CDR3 DNA: TGTGCCAGCAGCTTAGCGAGCAGGTCCTACGAG. Translating it yields CASSLASRSYE. The entire CDR3 protein reads CASSLASRSYEQYF.

Turning to this clone: The read stops 3 residues short of the end of the CDR3; the missing end is completed from the germline J gene. The chain couples TRBV7-2 to TRBJ1-2, with D possibly being TRBD1 (6 bases). The CDR3 sequence is 11 residues long. Germline V gene sequence: CDR1 SGHTA, CDR2 FQGNSA. The germline V and J ends were trimmed by 6 bases and 4 bases, with 6 bases remaining between them. The CDR3 loop reads CASRDSYGYTF. The part of the CDR3 DNA that was read is TGTGCCAGCAGGGACAGCTATGGC.

With respect to this clone: Coverage ceases 3 residues before the CDR3 finishes, and the germline J gene fills in the end. The rearrangement links TRBV7-6 to TRBJ2-1; TRBD1 agrees at 11 bases. Trimming at V came to 6 bases and at J to 6 bases, leaving 10 bases not matched to a gene. The CDR3 spans 16 residues. Germline V lookup: CDR1 SGHVS, CDR2 FNYEAQ. The sequenced part of the CDR3 DNA is TGTGCCAGCAGTTACGGACAGGGGGCGGCCTTCAATGAG. Translation: CASSYGQGAAFNE. The entire CDR3 is CASSYGQGAAFNEQFF. Variable domain in full (rest from reference TRBV7-6 and TRBJ2-1): GAGVSQSPRYKVTKRGQDVALRCDPISGHVSLYWYRQALGQGPEFLTYFNYEAQQDKSGLPNDRFSAERPEGSISTLTIQRTEQRDSAMYRCASSYGQGAAFNEQFFGPGTRLTVL.

A word on this clone: The read comes to an end 3 residues before the CDR3 does, leaving the germline J gene to fill in the end. The rearrangement links TRBV7-9 to TRBJ2-7; D ambiguous. The germline gives CDR1 SEHNR, CDR2 FQNEAQ (reference sequence). V was clipped by 6 bases and J by 3 bases, with 15 bases between them. The CDR3 sequence is 14 residues long. The CDR3 sequence: CASSSPFEGYEQYF. CDR3 DNA (partial): TGTGCCAGCAGTTCCCCCTTCGAAGGCTACGAG. Drawing the rest from reference TRBV7-9 and TRBJ2-7, the complete variable domain is DTGVSQNPRHKITKRGQNVTFRCDPISEHNRLYWYRQTLGQGPEFLTYFQNEAQLEKSRLLSDRFSAERPKGSFSTLEIQRTEQGDSAMYLCASSSPFEGYEQYFGPGTRLTVT.

To note about this clone: Read sequence stops 3 residues before the CDR3 end, and the germline J gene provides the missing end. The chain carries TRBV7-9 and TRBJ1-1; D is uncertain. Trimming pared 5 bases from V and 7 bases from J, leaving 14 bases between. Germline CDR1 SEHNR, CDR2 FQNEAQ (reference sequence). This CDR3 contains 13 residues. The sequenced CDR3 bases are TGTGCCAGCAGCCCGGAAAATGAGGGTGAA. Amino acids: CASSPENEGE. Given in full, the CDR3 is CASSPENEGEAFF.

A remark on this clone: The CDR3 end lies 3 residues beyond the end of the read and is filled in from the germline J gene. The chain employs TRBV6-2 or TRBV6-3 and TRBJ2-7; TRBD1 is a possible D gene (5 bases). Germline CDR1 MNHEY, CDR2 SVGEGT. The CDR3 contains 14 residues. Trimming took 5 bases from V and 2 from J, leaving 13 bases between them. The CDR3 loop is CASSPARETYEQYF. The CDR3 bases that were read are TGTGCCAGCAGTCCAGCCAGGGAAACCTACGAG.

About this clone itself: The read finishes 3 residues shy of the CDR3 end, and the germline J gene is used to complete it. The genes are TRBV30 and TRBJ2-1; D is ambiguous. Germline values: CDR1 GTSNPN, CDR2 SVGIG (reference sequence). This CDR3 contains 11 residues. The V gene lost 3 bases and the J gene lost 7 bases, with 7 bases spanning the gap. The CDR3 loop reads CAWRFRNEQFF. The covered CDR3 bases are TGTGCCTGGAGATTTCGGAATGAG.

Of note for this clone: Read sequence stops 3 residues before the CDR3 end, and the germline J gene provides the missing end. This chain joins TRBV19 and TRBJ2-1; TRBD1 agrees at 7 bases. Per the germline V gene, CDR1 is LNHDA and CDR2 is SQIVND (reference sequence). Unmatched junction bases numbered 7, after V lost 3 bases and J lost 2 bases. The CDR3 totals 16 residues. The CDR3 DNA, read in part, is TGTGCCAGTAGTATTACTGGAACAGGGGCCTACAATGAG. Protein: CASSITGTGAYNE. The whole CDR3 region reads CASSITGTGAYNEQFF.

Regarding this clone: The missing CDR3 end, 3 residues past where the read stops, is filled in from the germline J gene. This chain links TRBV2 with TRBJ1-2, with TRBD1 identical over 9 bases. The J segment lost 1 base and the V segment lost 6 bases, leaving 12 bases of the junction unmatched. This CDR3 is 17 amino acids long. Germline loops: CDR1 SNHLY, CDR2 FYNNEI. The DNA read from the CDR3 is TGTGCCAGCAGAGGGCCCCGGGACAGGGAGAATAACTATGGC. It encodes CASRGPRDRENNYG. The complete CDR3 protein is CASRGPRDRENNYGYTF.

A remark on this clone: The read terminates 3 residues ahead of where the CDR3 ends, so the germline J gene completes it. The chain employs TRBV19 and TRBJ1-4; D is possibly TRBD1 (6 bases). Germline assignment: CDR1 LNHDA and CDR2 SQIVND (reference sequence). With 8 bases removed from V and 8 bases from J, the gap between germline ends came to 18 bases. There are 14 residues in the CDR3. The covered CDR3 bases are TGTGCCAGTCGTACGGGGGGGGCATGGGAAAAA. It encodes CASRTGGAWEK. In full, the CDR3 reads CASRTGGAWEKLFF.

Comments on this clone: The read stops 3 residues short of the end of the CDR3; the missing end is completed from the germline J gene. The V call is TRBV5-6, the J call TRBJ2-7; TRBD1 might be the D (6 bases). V was shortened by 0 bases and J by 4 bases, with 11 bases between the two germline ends. This CDR3 region has 14 residues. Looked up from germline, CDR1 is SGHDT and CDR2 is YYEEEE. The CDR3 loop is CASSLAGTPYEQYF. The DNA read from the CDR3 is TGTGCCAGCAGCTTGGCTGGGACACCATACGAG.

Notes on this clone: Read coverage stops 3 residues before the CDR3 terminus; the germline J gene supplies the remainder. The V call is TRBV19, the J call TRBJ2-7; 7 bases are a match to TRBD1. The trim removed 4 bases at V and 2 bases at J, leaving 8 bases unmatched. The CDR3 totals 15 residues. Per germline, CDR1 LNHDA and CDR2 SQIVND (reference sequence). CDR3 bases read: TGTGCCAGTAGTACGACAGGGAGTGGGGCCTACGAG. Translation gives CASSTTGSGAYE. In full, the CDR3 reads CASSTTGSGAYEQYF. Looking up the rest from reference TRBV19 and TRBJ2-7 gives the full variable domain: DGGITQSPKYLFRKEGQNVTLSCEQNLNHDAMYWYRQDPGQGLRLIYYSQIVNDFQKGDIAEGYSVSREKKESFPLTVTSAQKNPTAFYLCASSTTGSGAYEQYFGPGTRLTVT.

Turning to this clone: The CDR3 extends 3 residues past the end of the read, so its final part is completed from the germline J gene. This chain uses TRBV6-1 with TRBJ1-3, with D possibly TRBD1 on 5 matching bases. Germline CDR1 reads MNHNS; CDR2 reads SASEGT. V was pared by 3 bases and J by 8 bases, with 14 bases between. CDR3 length equals 14 residues. CDR3 amino acids: CASSDGAGGDTIYF. CDR3 DNA (partial): TGTGCCAGCAGTGACGGGGCTGGCGGGGACACC.

In the case of this clone: The observed sequence ends 3 residues before the CDR3 terminus, with the missing tail filled in from the germline J gene. The rearrangement uses TRBV19 and TRBJ2-7; 8 bases agree with TRBD1. Germline V CDR1 and CDR2: LNHDA, SQIVND (reference sequence). The junction had 10 bases not matched to a gene; V was cut back by 4 bases and J by 5 bases. The length of the CDR3 is 15 residues. The sequenced CDR3 bases are TGTGCCAGTAGTACCCCCGGGACAGGCGCTAACGAG. Its protein product is CASSTPGTGANE. The complete CDR3 reads CASSTPGTGANEQYF.

On this clone itself: The observed sequence ends 3 residues before the CDR3 terminus, with the missing tail filled in from the germline J gene. The chain is built from TRBV13 and TRBJ2-2; TRBD1 matches at 9 bases. CDR1 and CDR2 from the germline V gene are PRHDT and FYEKMQ (reference sequence). V gave up 4 bases and J gave up 4 bases; unmatched junction bases: 7. The CDR3 consists of 16 residues. The CDR3 sequence: CASSWRQGVSTGELFF. CDR3 bases read: TGTGCCAGCAGCTGGCGACAGGGGGTTTCCACCGGGGAG.

On this clone: The read gets to within 3 residues of the CDR3 end, and the germline J gene fills in the rest. The chain links TRBV7-9 to TRBJ2-7, with D tentatively TRBD2 (5 bases). Germline CDR1 SEHNR, CDR2 FQNEAQ (reference sequence). V gave up 4 bases and J gave up 2 bases, with 12 bases separating them. This CDR3 is 14 amino acids long. The CDR3 loop reads CASSSRTGTYEQYF. The covered CDR3 bases are TGTGCCAGCAGCTCGAGGACGGGGACCTACGAG. Using reference TRBV7-9 and TRBJ2-7 for the parts outside the CDR3, the full variable domain is DTGVSQNPRHKITKRGQNVTFRCDPISEHNRLYWYRQTLGQGPEFLTYFQNEAQLEKSRLLSDRFSAERPKGSFSTLEIQRTEQGDSAMYLCASSSRTGTYEQYFGPGTRLTVT.

Notes on this clone: The CDR3 is cut off 3 residues early in the read; its end comes from the germline J gene. This rearrangement joins TRBV19 to TRBJ2-2; D perhaps matches TRBD1 (5 bases). CDR1 is LNHDA, CDR2 SQIVND, per germline (reference sequence). V lost 5 bases and J 4 bases, leaving 8 bases between the germline ends. The CDR3 spans 13 residues. CDR3 bases read: TGTGCCAGTAGTGTTCAGGGCACCGGGGAG. Its protein is CASSVQGTGE. The complete CDR3 reads CASSVQGTGELFF.

Concerning this clone: The read halts 3 residues ahead of the CDR3 end, with the missing end drawn from the germline J gene. The chain employs TRBV19 and TRBJ2-7; TRBD1 agrees at 7 bases. The CDR3 runs 16 residues. Unmatched junction bases numbered 13, after V lost 5 bases and J lost 3 bases. The V gene's germline CDR1 is LNHDA and CDR2 SQIVND (reference sequence). CDR3 region: CASSAKTGYGLYEQYF. Incomplete CDR3 DNA: TGTGCCAGTAGTGCTAAGACAGGGTATGGTCTCTACGAG.

The CDR3 sequence is CATQGGVSNTEAFF. The sequenced part of the CDR3 DNA is TGTGCCACCCAGGGGGGCGTTTCGAACACTGAA. The chain links TRBV7-8 to TRBJ1-1, with 7 bases lining up with TRBD1. The read ends 3 residues shy of where the CDR3 ends; the end is completed using the germline J gene. From germline, CDR1 is SGHVS and CDR2 FQNEAQ. Unmatched junction bases numbered 9, after V lost 10 bases and J lost 1 base. This CDR3 has 14 amino acids.